The 32 T cell receptor beta chains in this list originate from one sample, sequenced in a study of cytomegalovirus exposure and HLA in healthy donors. Primers: 60 Vbeta forward and 13 Jbeta reverse. TCRdb's table, derived via immunoSEQ multiplex PCR, lists solely in-frame clones and lacks some. The table has 170,000 or so clones, just under 80% seen once. Sequencing input: PBMCs. All receptors derive from a woman aged 50 to 60 in good health and CMV-seropositive.

The chain combines TRBV29-1 with TRBJ1-4, with 12 bases matching TRBD1. V was pared by 5 bases and J by 6 bases, with 7 bases of the junction left unmatched. The CDR3 consists of 15 residues. Germline values: CDR1 SQVTM, CDR2 ANQGSEA. CDR3 region: CSVWDRGHADEKLFF. CDR3 sequence (DNA): TGCAGCGTTTGGGACAGGGGGCACGCGGATGAAAAACTGTTTTTT.

The chain combines TRBV28 with TRBJ2-1; 7 bases fit TRBD2. The CDR3 has 14 residues. J lost 5 bases, V lost 2 bases, and 3 bases had no gene match. Germline V CDR1 and CDR2: MDHEN, SYDVKM. CDR3 amino acids: CASSLAGVDNEQFF. The CDR3 nucleotides are TGTGCCAGCAGTTTAGCGGGAGTCGACAATGAGCAGTTCTTC. The complete variable domain, with remaining parts taken from reference TRBV28 and TRBJ2-1, reads DVKVTQSSRYLVKRTGEKVFLECVQDMDHENMFWYRQDPGLGLRLIYFSYDVKMKEKGDIPEGYSVSREKKERFSLILESASTNQTSMYLCASSLAGVDNEQFFGPGTRLTVL.

The V call is TRBV7-6, the J call TRBJ2-5; D might be TRBD2 (5 bases). Per the germline V gene, CDR1 is SGHVS and CDR2 is FNYEAQ. The CDR3 spans 14 residues. The germline V and J ends were trimmed by 2 bases and 7 bases, with 14 bases remaining between them. The CDR3: CASSLSGIRLTQYF. The CDR3 DNA sequence: TGTGCCAGCAGCTTAAGCGGAATCAGGTTGACCCAGTACTTC.

The gene calls are TRBV10-3 and TRBJ2-7; 9 bases map to TRBD2. Germline V lookup: CDR1 ENHRY, CDR2 SYGVKD. The V segment lost 1 base and the J segment 5 bases; nucleotides outside the gene matches: 6. This CDR3 is built from 15 residues. Here the CDR3 reads CAISEWVAGDDEQYF. CDR3 nucleotide sequence: TGTGCCATCAGTGAGTGGGTAGCGGGAGACGACGAGCAGTACTTC.

The V gene is TRBV6-1, the J gene TRBJ1-2; D is unresolved. The CDR3 covers 13 residues. The ends were cut back, 1 base at V and 8 bases at J, with 11 bases in the middle. From germline, CDR1 is MNHNS and CDR2 SASEGT. In DNA, the CDR3 is TGTGCCAGCAGTGAAGGGCAGACATTCGGCTACACCTTC. Amino acids: CASSEGQTFGYTF.

The gene calls are TRBV25-1 and TRBJ1-1; D is possibly TRBD1 (6 bases). The CDR3 totals 12 residues. V lost 3 bases and J lost 8, with 10 bases in between. Germline CDR1 and CDR2: MGHDK and SYGVNS. CDR3 coding DNA: TGTGCCAGCAGTGACCGGACAGACGAAGCTTTCTTT. Protein: CASSDRTDEAFF.

Only one count was recorded for this clone. The chain combines TRBV7-9 with TRBJ2-2; 9 nucleotides align to TRBD1. Germline V CDR1 and CDR2: SEHNR, FQNEAQ (reference sequence). J was trimmed by 5 bases and V by 6 bases; bases with no gene match: 7. This CDR3 is 15 amino acids long. The chain's CDR3 is CASRQGTGRTGELFF. The CDR3, as DNA: TGTGCCAGCAGACAAGGGACAGGGAGAACCGGGGAGCTGTTTTTT.

With regard to this clone: One junction end disagrees with the germline gene, perhaps due to a read error. The chain links TRBV5-4 to TRBJ1-2; no definite D call. CDR1 and CDR2 from the germline V gene are SGHNT and YYREEE (reference sequence). The CDR3 sequence is 14 residues long. Written as DNA, the CDR3 is TGTGCCAGCGGCTTGGGTAGCCCTAACTATGGCTACACCTTC. It specifies CASGLGSPNYGYTF.

The gene calls are TRBV9 and TRBJ2-7; 9 bases agree with TRBD1. The CDR3 has 16 residues. Germline assignment: CDR1 SGDLS and CDR2 YYNGEE. The junction had 10 bases not matched to a gene; V was cut back by 4 bases and J by 2 bases. CDR3 sequence (DNA): TGTGCCAGCAGCCAGGGGACAGGGATTAATCCCTACGAGCAGTACTTC. Amino acid sequence: CASSQGTGINPYEQYF.

The chain joins TRBV29-1 to TRBJ1-1; no firm D call. Trimming stripped 5 bases from V and 0 bases from J, with 7 bases between. The germline V gene encodes CDR1 SQVTM and CDR2 ANQGSEA. The CDR3 has 12 residues. This chain's CDR3 is CSVQLLNTEAFF. The CDR3 bases are TGCAGCGTTCAACTTTTGAACACTGAAGCTTTCTTT.

This chain joins TRBV28 and TRBJ2-1; D possibly corresponds to TRBD1 (6 bases). This CDR3 contains 15 residues. Trimming cost V 6 bases and J 4 bases, with 16 bases left between them. Germline-derived CDR1 and CDR2 are MDHEN and SYDVKM. The CDR3 region is CASSLSPGQYNEQFF. The DNA for the CDR3 is TGTGCCAGCAGCCTATCCCCAGGACAGTACAATGAGCAGTTCTTC.

Remarks on this clone: Within the sample, other DNA sequences also encode this same CDR3. The chain carries TRBV7-3 and TRBJ2-2; D is unresolved. Trimming left V 5 bases short and J 2 bases short, with 6 bases between. The CDR3 is 13 residues long. Germline V lookup: CDR1 SGHTA, CDR2 FQGTGA. CDR3 sequence reads: CASSVSNTGELFF. The CDR3 region has the DNA TGTGCCAGCAGCGTATCTAACACCGGGGAGCTGTTTTTT.

The chain carries TRBV2 and TRBJ1-4; D remains unclear. Looked up from germline, CDR1 is SNHLY and CDR2 is FYNNEI. This CDR3 has 16 amino acids. Trimming pared 3 bases from V and 0 bases from J, leaving 11 bases between. CDR3 sequence reads: CASSDPGTATNEKLFF. The CDR3 DNA sequence: TGTGCCAGCAGTGATCCGGGAACTGCAACTAATGAAAAACTGTTTTTT.

The chain has TRBV19 and TRBJ2-5; D might be TRBD2 (6 bases). The V end lost 4 bases, the J end lost 9 bases, and 18 bases lay between the germline ends. Germline V gene sequence: CDR1 LNHDA, CDR2 SQIVND (reference sequence). CDR3 length: 14 amino acids. Written as DNA, the CDR3 is TGTGCCAGTAGTACTCCGGGACTCAAGGAGGCCCAGTACTTC. It yields the protein CASSTPGLKEAQYF.

With respect to this clone: The junction does not match germline at one end; this may be a read error. The CDR3 loop reads CSSTLWDIAGVGEQYF. DNA of the CDR3: TGTTCCAGCACGCTTTGGGACATAGCGGGAGTAGGCGAGCAGTACTTC. This rearrangement joins TRBV7-9 to TRBJ2-7; TRBD2 matches 9 bases. There are 16 residues in the CDR3. CDR1 and CDR2 from the germline V gene are SEHNR and FQNEAQ (reference sequence).

V and J are TRBV7-2 and TRBJ2-2, with TRBD2 matching over 8 bases. The CDR3 has 16 amino acids. The V gene's germline CDR1 is SGHTA and CDR2 FQGNSA. V lost 5 bases, J lost 0 bases, and 5 bases stayed unmatched. For the CDR3, the DNA is TGTGCCAGCAGCCCTTATAGCGGGACGAACACCGGGGAGCTGTTTTTT. As protein: CASSPYSGTNTGELFF.

The chain employs TRBV19 and TRBJ2-7; tentative D call: TRBD1 (6 bases). The CDR3 totals 15 residues. Germline loops: CDR1 LNHDA, CDR2 SQIVND (reference sequence). Trimming removed 3 bases at V and 2 bases at J, with 14 bases between. CDR3 in DNA: TGTGCCAGTAGTATTAGCCCCAGGGGTACCTACGAGCAGTACTTC. Translated, it gives CASSISPRGTYEQYF. The variable domain in full, with the rest retrieved from reference TRBV19 and TRBJ2-7, is DGGITQSPKYLFRKEGQNVTLSCEQNLNHDAMYWYRQDPGQGLRLIYYSQIVNDFQKGDIAEGYSVSREKKESFPLTVTSAQKNPTAFYLCASSISPRGTYEQYFGPGTRLTVT.

This clone was counted between two and nine times. The V call is TRBV5-1, the J call TRBJ2-7, with TRBD1 identical over 10 bases. With V trimmed by 2 bases and J by 2 bases, 16 bases remained unmatched. The CDR3 loop spans 19 amino acids. Germline V gene data show CDR1 as SGHRS and CDR2 as YFSETQ. The DNA for the CDR3 is TGCGCCAGCAGCTTCGGCCCGGGACAGGGGAGGTTAGAGACCTACGAGCAGTACTTC. The encoded protein is CASSFGPGQGRLETYEQYF.

The chain couples TRBV5-4 to TRBJ2-7, with D tentatively TRBD1 (6 bases). In germline, CDR1 is SGHNT, CDR2 YYREEE (reference sequence). This CDR3 is built from 13 residues. V lost 4 bases to trimming and J lost 1 base, with 9 bases between them. The CDR3 bases are TGTGCCAGCAGCAACAGGGTATCCTACGAGCAGTACTTC. This translates into CASSNRVSYEQYF. Together with reference TRBV5-4 and TRBJ2-7, the CDR3 gives the full variable domain: ETGVTQSPTHLIKTRGQQVTLRCSSQSGHNTVSWYQQALGQGPQFIFQYYREEENGRGNFPPRFSGLQFPNYSSELNVNALELDDSALYLCASSNRVSYEQYFGPGTRLTVT.

The rearrangement uses TRBV7-9 and TRBJ1-4; D is undetermined. The CDR3 is 13 residues long. Germline V CDR1 and CDR2: SEHNR, FQNEAQ (reference sequence). V lost 2 bases and J 6 bases, leaving 7 bases between the germline ends. The CDR3 sequence: CASSLLSYEKLFF. CDR3 in DNA: TGTGCCAGCAGCTTACTTTCGTATGAAAAACTGTTTTTT. Based on the CDR3 plus reference TRBV7-9 and TRBJ1-4, the full variable domain is DTGVSQNPRHKITKRGQNVTFRCDPISEHNRLYWYRQTLGQGPEFLTYFQNEAQLEKSRLLSDRFSAERPKGSFSTLEIQRTEQGDSAMYLCASSLLSYEKLFFGSGTQLSVL.

This clone came up a few times. This chain uses TRBV9 with TRBJ1-6; TRBD1 aligns across 7 bases. The germline V gene encodes CDR1 SGDLS and CDR2 YYNGEE. After removal of 0 bases from V and 8 bases from J, the junction contained 5 bases not matched to a gene. This CDR3 region has 15 residues. The CDR3, as DNA: TGTGCCAGCAGCGTAGTGGAGGGGGCGCATTCACCCCTCCACTTT. Encoded protein: CASSVVEGAHSPLHF.

A remark on this clone: At one end the junction does not follow the germline gene, possibly because of a read error. The V gene is TRBV4-3, the J gene TRBJ2-7; 8 nucleotides agree with TRBD2. The CDR3 totals 14 residues. Germline V gene sequence: CDR1 LGHNA, CDR2 YSLEER. Written as DNA, the CDR3 is TGCGCCAGCAGCCAAGATACAGCGGGAGAGGTACGGCACTTC. Translating it yields CASSQDTAGEVRHF.

Worth noting for this clone: Additional DNA sequences in this sample encode the identical CDR3. The V gene is TRBV19, the J gene TRBJ2-7; D gene uncertain. The germline V gene has CDR1 LNHDA and CDR2 SQIVND (reference sequence). Deletions cut 3 bases from V and 4 bases from J, with 10 bases between. The CDR3 extends over 13 amino acids. The CDR3 bases are TGTGCCAGTAGTATCGTCTCTAGTTACGAGCAGTACTTC. Translation: CASSIVSSYEQYF.

The sample holds a few counts of this clone. The rearrangement joins TRBV5-1 to TRBJ2-1, with D possibly TRBD1 on 6 matching bases. The CDR3 runs to 14 residues. Germline loops: CDR1 SGHRS, CDR2 YFSETQ. Trimming left V 0 bases short and J 6 bases short, with 10 bases between. The CDR3 DNA follows: TGCGCCAGCAGCTTGGCCCAGACAGGCAATGAGCAGTTCTTC. Amino acids: CASSLAQTGNEQFF.

The chain carries TRBV7-2 and TRBJ1-3, with 8 bases lining up with TRBD1. From germline, CDR1 is SGHTA and CDR2 FQGNSA. V was pared by 5 bases and J by 8 bases, with 11 bases of the junction left unmatched. This CDR3 is 15 amino acids long. CDR3 nucleotide sequence: TGTGCCAGCAGCCCAAGGGGACAGGAGGGTCACACCATATATTTT. Protein product: CASSPRGQEGHTIYF.

The V and J genes are TRBV9 and TRBJ2-6; no clear D. The germline V gene encodes CDR1 SGDLS and CDR2 YYNGEE. The CDR3 loop spans 16 amino acids. Trimming pared 4 bases from V and 0 bases from J, leaving 11 bases between. In DNA form, the CDR3 reads TGTGCCAGCAGCCCGCTAAGTACCTCTGGGGCCAACGTCCTGACTTTC. Protein product: CASSPLSTSGANVLTF.

V and J are TRBV5-5 and TRBJ1-1; 10 bases match TRBD1. The CDR3 has 15 residues. Per the germline V gene, CDR1 is SGHKS and CDR2 is YYEKEE (reference sequence). V shed 2 bases, J shed 7 bases, and the junction held 8 bases outside the gene matches. The CDR3 nucleotides read TGTGCCAGCAGCTTACTCCGGGACAGGGGCTATGAAGCTTTCTTT. Its protein product is CASSLLRDRGYEAFF.

This rearrangement joins TRBV6-4 to TRBJ1-5; D ambiguous. CDR3 length: 13 residues. The germline V gene encodes CDR1 MRHNA and CDR2 SNTAGT. Trimming removed 5 bases at V and 7 bases at J, with 12 bases between. CDR3 in DNA: TGTGCCAGCAGTCCACTCCCAGGCCAGCCCCAGCATTTT. Translated, it gives CASSPLPGQPQHF.

V is TRBV7-2 and J is TRBJ2-5; TRBD2 aligns across 11 bases. Germline V CDR1 and CDR2: SGHTA, FQGNSA. The J segment lost 5 bases and the V segment lost 5 bases, leaving 7 bases of the junction unmatched. This CDR3 spans 15 amino acids. The CDR3 DNA reads TGTGCCAGCAGCATGGGACTAGCGGACGGGGAGACCCAGTACTTC. The encoded protein is CASSMGLADGETQYF.

This clone has just a few counts. The chain couples TRBV29-1 to TRBJ1-1; D may be TRBD1 (6 bases). Germline loops: CDR1 SQVTM, CDR2 ANQGSEA. The V and J ends lost 4 bases and 1 base respectively, with 10 bases between them. CDR3 length equals 13 residues. Here the CDR3 reads CSVVPQGNTEAFF. DNA for the CDR3: TGCAGCGTTGTGCCACAGGGGAACACTGAAGCTTTCTTT. Together with reference TRBV29-1 and TRBJ1-1, the CDR3 gives the full variable domain: SAVISQKPSRDICQRGTSLTIQCQVDSQVTMMFWYRQQPGQSLTLIATANQGSEATYESGFVIDKFPISRPNLTFSTLTVSNMSPEDSSIYLCSVVPQGNTEAFFGQGTRLTVV.

The rearrangement joins TRBV20-1 to TRBJ1-2; D remains unclear. Trimming took 0 bases from V and 5 from J, leaving 4 bases between them. Germline values: CDR1 DFQATT, CDR2 SNEGSKA (reference sequence). CDR3 length equals 11 residues. The CDR3 DNA sequence: TGCAGTGCTAGAGATCGGTATGGCTACACCTTC. Protein product: CSARDRYGYTF.

This clone was observed a single time. CDR3 amino acids: CASSQARAFDGYTF. The CDR3 DNA sequence: TGTGCCAGCAGCCAAGCGAGGGCCTTCGATGGCTACACCTTC. The V and J genes are TRBV4-2 and TRBJ1-2; no clear D gene. The CDR3 runs 14 residues. CDR1 and CDR2 (germline): LGHNA, YNFKEQ. V lost 1 base to trimming and J lost 6 bases, with 12 bases between them.